This T cell receptor (beta chain) was captured by sequencing in a study of neoadjuvant anti-PD-1 for oral cavity cancer. Per the germline V gene, CDR1 is SGHDT and CDR2 is YYEEEE. Trimming pared 4 bases from V and 4 bases from J, leaving 20 bases between. The CDR3 is 16 residues long. The time point: after neoadjuvant nivolumab, at surgical resection. Repertoires were generated with immunoSEQ multiplex PCR, while TCRdb's copy carries only in-frame clones and drops some. The sample records 9,700 or so clones, over 60% being singletons. Source: PBMCs, taken after nivolumab (anti-PD-1) treatment. The sequence derives from a person aged 35-79 years with oral cavity squamous cell carcinoma. This chain uses TRBV5-6 with TRBJ1-2, with D tentatively TRBD1 (6 bases). The CDR3 loop is CASSGGPGLVLYGYTF. In DNA form, the CDR3 reads TGTGCCAGCAGCGGGGGGCCAGGCCTTGTCCTCTATGGCTACACCTTC.